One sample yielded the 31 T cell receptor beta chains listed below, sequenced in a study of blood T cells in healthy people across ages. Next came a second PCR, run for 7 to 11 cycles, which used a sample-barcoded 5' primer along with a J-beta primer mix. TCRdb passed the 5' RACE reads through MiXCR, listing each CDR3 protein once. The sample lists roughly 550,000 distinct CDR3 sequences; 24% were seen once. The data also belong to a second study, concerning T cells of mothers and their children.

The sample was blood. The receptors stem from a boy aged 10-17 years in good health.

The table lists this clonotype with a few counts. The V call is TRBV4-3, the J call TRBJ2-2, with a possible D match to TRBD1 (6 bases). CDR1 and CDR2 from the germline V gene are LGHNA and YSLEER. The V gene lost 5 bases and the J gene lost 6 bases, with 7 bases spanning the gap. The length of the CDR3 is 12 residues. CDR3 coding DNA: TGCGCCAGCAGCTACAGGGCCGGGGAGCTGTTTTTT. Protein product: CASSYRAGELFF.

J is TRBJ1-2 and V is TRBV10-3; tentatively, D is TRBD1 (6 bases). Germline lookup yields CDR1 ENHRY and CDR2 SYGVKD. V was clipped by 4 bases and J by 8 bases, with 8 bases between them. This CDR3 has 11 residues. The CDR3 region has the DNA TGTGCCATCAGTGGACAGGCCGGCTACACCTTC. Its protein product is CAISGQAGYTF.

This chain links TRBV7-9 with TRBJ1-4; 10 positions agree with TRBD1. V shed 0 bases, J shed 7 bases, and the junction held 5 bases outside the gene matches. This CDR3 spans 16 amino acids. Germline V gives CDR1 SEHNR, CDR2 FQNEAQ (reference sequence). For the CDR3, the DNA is TGTGCCAGCAGCTTAGCCGGGACAGGGGCTCGTGAAAAACTGTTTTTT. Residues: CASSLAGTGAREKLFF. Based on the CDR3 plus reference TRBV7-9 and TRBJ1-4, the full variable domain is DTGVSQNPRHKITKRGQNVTFRCDPISEHNRLYWYRQTLGQGPEFLTYFQNEAQLEKSRLLSDRFSAERPKGSFSTLEIQRTEQGDSAMYLCASSLAGTGAREKLFFGSGTQLSVL.

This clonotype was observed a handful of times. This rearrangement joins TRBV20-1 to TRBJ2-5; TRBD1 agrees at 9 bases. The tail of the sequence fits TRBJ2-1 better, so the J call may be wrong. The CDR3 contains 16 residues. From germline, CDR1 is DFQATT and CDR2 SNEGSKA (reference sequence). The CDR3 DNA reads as TGCAGTGCTAGTATGGACCCCGGGACAGGGTACAATGAGCAGTTCTTC. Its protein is CSASMDPGTGYNEQFF.

The CDR3 region is CASTILLGGQGPDTQYF. CDR3 DNA sequence: TGTGCCAGCACCATCTTATTGGGAGGACAGGGTCCAGATACGCAGTATTTT. V is TRBV12-3 or TRBV12-4 and J is TRBJ2-3, with TRBD1 matching over 8 bases. The CDR3 runs 17 residues. V was pared by 7 bases and J by 4 bases, with 16 bases of the junction left unmatched.

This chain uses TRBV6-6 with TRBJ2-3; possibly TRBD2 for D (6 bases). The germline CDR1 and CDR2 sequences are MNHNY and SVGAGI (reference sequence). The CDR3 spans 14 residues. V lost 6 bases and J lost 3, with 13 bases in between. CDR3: CASRTGLGTDTQYF. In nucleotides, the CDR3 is TGTGCCAGCAGAACGGGACTGGGGACAGATACGCAGTATTTT.

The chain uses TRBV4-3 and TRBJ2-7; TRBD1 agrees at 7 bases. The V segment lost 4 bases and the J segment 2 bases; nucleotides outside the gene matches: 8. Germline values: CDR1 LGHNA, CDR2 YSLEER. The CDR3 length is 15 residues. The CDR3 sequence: CASSRSTDRTYEQYF. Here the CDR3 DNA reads TGCGCCAGCAGCCGAAGTACGGACAGGACCTACGAGCAGTACTTC.

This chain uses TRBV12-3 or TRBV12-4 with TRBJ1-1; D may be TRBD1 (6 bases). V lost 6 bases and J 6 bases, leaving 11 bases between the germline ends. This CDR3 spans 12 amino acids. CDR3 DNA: TGTGCCAGCAGGCCGGGGGCGTCTGAAGCTTTCTTT. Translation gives CASRPGASEAFF.

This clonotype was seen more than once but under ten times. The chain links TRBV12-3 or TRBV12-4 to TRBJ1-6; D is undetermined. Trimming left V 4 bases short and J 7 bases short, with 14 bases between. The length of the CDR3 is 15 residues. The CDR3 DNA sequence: TGTGCCAGCAGTTCCTGGGAGATGGGGAATTCACCCCTCCACTTT. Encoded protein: CASSSWEMGNSPLHF.

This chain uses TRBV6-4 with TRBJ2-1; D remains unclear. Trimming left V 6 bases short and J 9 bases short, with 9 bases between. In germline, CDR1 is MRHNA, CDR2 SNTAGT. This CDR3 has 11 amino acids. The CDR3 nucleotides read TGTGCCAGCAGCGTCCTCGTTGAGCAGTTCTTC. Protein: CASSVLVEQFF.

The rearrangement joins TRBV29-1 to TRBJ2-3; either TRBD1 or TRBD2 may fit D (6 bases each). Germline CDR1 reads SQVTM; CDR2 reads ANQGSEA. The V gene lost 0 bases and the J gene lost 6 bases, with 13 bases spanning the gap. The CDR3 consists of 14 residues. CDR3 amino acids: CSVEDVVGGDTQYF. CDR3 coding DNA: TGCAGCGTTGAAGATGTAGTAGGGGGGGATACGCAGTATTTT.

The CDR3 DNA reads TGTGCCAGCAGTTTCGAGGGACAACTTGGGTACGAGCAGTACTTC. Protein product: CASSFEGQLGYEQYF. The gene calls are TRBV12-3 or TRBV12-4 and TRBJ2-7, with a possible D match to TRBD1 (6 bases). CDR3 length: 15 amino acids. V was cut by 3 bases and J by 4 bases, with 16 bases left in between.

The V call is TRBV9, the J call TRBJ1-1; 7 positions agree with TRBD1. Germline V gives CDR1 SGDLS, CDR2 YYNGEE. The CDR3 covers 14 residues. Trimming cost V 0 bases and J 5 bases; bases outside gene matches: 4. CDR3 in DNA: TGTGCCAGCAGCGTAGAGGACAGGAGGACTGAAGCTTTCTTT. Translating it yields CASSVEDRRTEAFF.

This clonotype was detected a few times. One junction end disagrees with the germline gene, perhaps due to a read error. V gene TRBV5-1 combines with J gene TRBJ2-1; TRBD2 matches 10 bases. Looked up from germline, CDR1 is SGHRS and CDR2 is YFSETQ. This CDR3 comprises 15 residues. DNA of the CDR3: TGTGCCAGCAGCTTGGTGCTAGCGGGGGCAGGGGAGCAGCTCTTC. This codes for CASSLVLAGAGEQLF.

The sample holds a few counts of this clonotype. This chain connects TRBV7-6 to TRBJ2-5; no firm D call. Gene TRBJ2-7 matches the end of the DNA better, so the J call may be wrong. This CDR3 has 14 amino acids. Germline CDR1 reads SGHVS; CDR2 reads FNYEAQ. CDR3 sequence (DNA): TGTGCCAGCAGCTACTTACTGGGGACCTACGAGCAGTACTTC. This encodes CASSYLLGTYEQYF.

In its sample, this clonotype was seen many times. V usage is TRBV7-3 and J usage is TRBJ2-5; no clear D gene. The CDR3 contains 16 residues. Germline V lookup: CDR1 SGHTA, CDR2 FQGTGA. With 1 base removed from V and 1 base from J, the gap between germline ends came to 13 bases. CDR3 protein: CASSLRGTTRQETQYF. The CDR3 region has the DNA TGTGCCAGCAGCTTAAGAGGCACCACACGCCAAGAGACCCAGTACTTC. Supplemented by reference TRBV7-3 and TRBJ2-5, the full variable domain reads GAGVSQTPSNKVTEKGKYVELRCDPISGHTALYWYRQSLGQGPEFLIYFQGTGAADDSGLPNDRFFAVRPEGSVSTLKIQRTERGDSAVYLCASSLRGTTRQETQYFGPGTRLLVL.

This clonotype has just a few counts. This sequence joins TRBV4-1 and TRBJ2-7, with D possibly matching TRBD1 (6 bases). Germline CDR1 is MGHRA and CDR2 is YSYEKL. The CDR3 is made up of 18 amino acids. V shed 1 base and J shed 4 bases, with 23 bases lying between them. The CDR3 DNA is TGCGCCAGCAGCCAAGGCATTCCAGGGGCCCCGGGTCCGTACGAGCAGTACTTC. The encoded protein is CASSQGIPGAPGPYEQYF.

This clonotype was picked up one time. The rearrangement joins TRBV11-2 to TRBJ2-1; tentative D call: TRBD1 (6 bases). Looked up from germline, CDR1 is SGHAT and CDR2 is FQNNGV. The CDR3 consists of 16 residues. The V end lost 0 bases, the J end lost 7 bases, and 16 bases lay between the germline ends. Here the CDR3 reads CASSLERGRGSNEQFF. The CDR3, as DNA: TGTGCCAGCAGCTTAGAGAGGGGTAGGGGGTCGAATGAGCAGTTCTTC.

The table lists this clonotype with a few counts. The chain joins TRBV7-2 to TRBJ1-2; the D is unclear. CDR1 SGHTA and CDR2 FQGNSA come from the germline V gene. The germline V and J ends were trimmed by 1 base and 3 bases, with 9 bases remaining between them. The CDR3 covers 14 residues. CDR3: CASSLEGSDYGYTF. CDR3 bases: TGTGCCAGCAGCTTAGAGGGTAGCGACTATGGCTACACCTTC. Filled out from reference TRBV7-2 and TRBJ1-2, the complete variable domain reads GAGVSQSPSNKVTEKGKDVELRCDPISGHTALYWYRQSLGQGLEFLIYFQGNSAPDKSGLPSDRFSAERTGGSVSTLTIQRTQQEDSAVYLCASSLEGSDYGYTFGSGTRLTVV.

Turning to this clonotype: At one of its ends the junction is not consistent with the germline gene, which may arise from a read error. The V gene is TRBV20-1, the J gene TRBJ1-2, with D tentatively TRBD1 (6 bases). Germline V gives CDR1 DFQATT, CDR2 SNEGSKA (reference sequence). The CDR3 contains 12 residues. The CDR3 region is CSSRTGPYGYTF. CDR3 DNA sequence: TGCAGTTCTAGAACAGGGCCCTATGGCTACACCTTC.

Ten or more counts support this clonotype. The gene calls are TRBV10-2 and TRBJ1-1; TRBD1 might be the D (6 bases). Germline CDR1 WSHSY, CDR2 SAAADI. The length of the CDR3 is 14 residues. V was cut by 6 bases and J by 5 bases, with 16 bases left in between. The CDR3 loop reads CASSQTQGRTEAFF. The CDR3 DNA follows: TGCGCCAGCAGCCAGACCCAGGGGAGGACTGAAGCTTTCTTT.

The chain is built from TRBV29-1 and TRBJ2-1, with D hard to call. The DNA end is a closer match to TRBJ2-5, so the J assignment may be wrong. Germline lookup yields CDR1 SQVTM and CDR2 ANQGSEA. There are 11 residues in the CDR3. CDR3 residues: CSSLTRETQYF. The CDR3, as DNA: TGCAGCTCCCTGACCCGGGAGACCCAGTACTTC.

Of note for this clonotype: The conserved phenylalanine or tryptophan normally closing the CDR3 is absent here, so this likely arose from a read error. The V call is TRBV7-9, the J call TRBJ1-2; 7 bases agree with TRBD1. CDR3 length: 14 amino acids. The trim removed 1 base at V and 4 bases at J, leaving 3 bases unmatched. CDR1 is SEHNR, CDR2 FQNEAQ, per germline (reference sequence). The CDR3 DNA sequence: TGTGCCAGCAGCTTAGAGGGGGCAAGCTATGGCTACACCATC. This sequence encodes CASSLEGASYGYTI.

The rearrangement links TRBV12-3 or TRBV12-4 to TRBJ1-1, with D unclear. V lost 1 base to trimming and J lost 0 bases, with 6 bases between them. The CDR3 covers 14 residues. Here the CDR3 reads CASSLGHMNTEAFF. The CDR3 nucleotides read TGTGCCAGCAGTTTAGGACACATGAACACTGAAGCTTTCTTT.

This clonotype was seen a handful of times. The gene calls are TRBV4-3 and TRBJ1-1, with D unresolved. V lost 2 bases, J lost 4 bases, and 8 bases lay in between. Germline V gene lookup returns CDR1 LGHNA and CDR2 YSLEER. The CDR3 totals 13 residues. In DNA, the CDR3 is TGCGCCAGCAGCCAACAAAAAGGCACTGAAGCTTTCTTT. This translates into CASSQQKGTEAFF.

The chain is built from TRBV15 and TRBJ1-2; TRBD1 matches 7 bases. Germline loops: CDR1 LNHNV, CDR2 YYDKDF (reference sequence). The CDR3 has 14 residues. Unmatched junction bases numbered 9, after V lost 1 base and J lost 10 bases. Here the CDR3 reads CATSRVGQQGSYTF. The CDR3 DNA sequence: TGTGCCACCAGCAGAGTGGGACAGCAAGGTTCCTACACCTTC. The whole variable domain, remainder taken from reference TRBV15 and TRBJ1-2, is DAMVIQNPRYQVTQFGKPVTLSCSQTLNHNVMYWYQQKSSQAPKLLFHYYDKDFNNEADTPDNFQSRRPNTSFCFLDIRSPGLGDTAMYLCATSRVGQQGSYTFGSGTRLTVV.

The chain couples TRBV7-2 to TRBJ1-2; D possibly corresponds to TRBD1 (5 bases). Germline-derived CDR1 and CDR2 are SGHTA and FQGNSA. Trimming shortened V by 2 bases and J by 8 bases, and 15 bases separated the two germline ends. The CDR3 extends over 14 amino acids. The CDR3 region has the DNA TGTGCCAGCAGCTTAAAGGGGATTGAGGTCGGCTACACCTTC. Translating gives CASSLKGIEVGYTF. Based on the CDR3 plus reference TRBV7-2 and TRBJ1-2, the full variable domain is GAGVSQSPSNKVTEKGKDVELRCDPISGHTALYWYRQSLGQGLEFLIYFQGNSAPDKSGLPSDRFSAERTGGSVSTLTIQRTQQEDSAVYLCASSLKGIEVGYTFGSGTRLTVV.

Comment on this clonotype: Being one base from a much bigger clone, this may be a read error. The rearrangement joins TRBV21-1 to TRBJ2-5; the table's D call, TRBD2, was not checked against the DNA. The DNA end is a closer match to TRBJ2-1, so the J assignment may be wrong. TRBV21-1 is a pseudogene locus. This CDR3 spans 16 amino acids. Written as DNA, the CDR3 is TGTGCCAGCAGCAAAGTCTGGACTGGCGGGAGAAATGAGCAGTTCTTC. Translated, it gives CASSKVWTGGRNEQFF.

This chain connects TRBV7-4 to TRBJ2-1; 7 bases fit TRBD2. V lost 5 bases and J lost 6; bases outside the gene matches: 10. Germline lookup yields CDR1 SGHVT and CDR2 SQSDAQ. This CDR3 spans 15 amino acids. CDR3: CASSRRERLFNEQFF. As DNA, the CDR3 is TGTGCCAGCAGCCGGCGGGAGAGGTTGTTCAATGAGCAGTTCTTC. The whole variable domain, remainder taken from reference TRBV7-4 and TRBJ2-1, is GAGVSQSPRYKVAKRGRDVALRCDSISGHVTLYWYRQTLGQGSEVLTYSQSDAQRDKSGRPSGRFSAERPERSVSTLKIQRTEQGDSAVYLCASSRRERLFNEQFFGPGTRLTVL.

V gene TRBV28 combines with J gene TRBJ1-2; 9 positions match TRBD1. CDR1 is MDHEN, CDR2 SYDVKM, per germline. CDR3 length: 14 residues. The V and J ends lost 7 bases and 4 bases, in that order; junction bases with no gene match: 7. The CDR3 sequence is CASKTGGRVYGYTF. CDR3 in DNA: TGTGCCAGCAAGACAGGGGGTCGGGTCTATGGCTACACCTTC.

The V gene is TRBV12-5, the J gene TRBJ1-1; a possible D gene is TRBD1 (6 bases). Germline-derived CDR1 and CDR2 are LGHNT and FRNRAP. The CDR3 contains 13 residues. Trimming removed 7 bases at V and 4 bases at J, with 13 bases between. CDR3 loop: CASALGGGTEAFF. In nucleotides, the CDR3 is TGTGCTAGTGCCTTGGGAGGGGGCACTGAAGCTTTCTTT.